Detailed here is one TCR beta chain. It has no known antigen specificity. No much larger clone exists at a distance of one base, and base qualities are not known. V gives up 0 bases and J gives up 1 base, and the segment between their germline ends measures 5 bases. CDR1 and CDR2 are read off the germline V gene as SGHTA and FQGTGA. The CDR3 measures 14 amino acids from cysteine to phenylalanine. CDR3 DNA only is kept here, 42 bases in frame from base 1. These data belong to a study of cytomegalovirus exposure and HLA in healthy donors (TCRdb year 2017). About the study as a whole: According to an earlier analysis of several hundred of the donors, about 179 million T cells yielded 95 million to 140 million unique TCR beta sequences and about 300 Gb of sequence data. The study was designed to test whether signatures of past pathogen exposure could be identified by cataloging public T cell receptors. Roughly 5 DR-DQ haplotypes were handled as single units for association and clustering, since linkage in the cohort was strong. Among approximately 370 genotyped donors of the cohort, an average of roughly 230,000 unique TCR beta nucleotide sequences was sequenced per donor, of which about 18% were non-productive. Donor age, sex, ethnicity and CMV serostatus were compiled alongside the repertoire data. In the later analysis, no new phenotypic data were used to find candidate immune exposures; instead, reliance was placed on TCR beta sequences and their occurrence across donors. The study profiled the T cell repertoires of under 700 subjects by immunosequencing and related them to cytomegalovirus serostatus. Typing coverage varied by locus: 629-630 donors for A, B, C, DRB1 and DQB1; more than 500 for DQA1; more than 600 for DPA1; under 490 for DPB1. In addition to the first cohort of approximately 670 subjects, a separate validation cohort of approximately 120 different subjects was used. A later analysis re-analyzed previously published TCR beta repertoires from approximately 670 donors and added high-resolution HLA genotyping to study TCR occurrence patterns. To predict cytomegalovirus infection status, the study brought together high-throughput TCR immunosequencing, statistical association of individual TCRs with disease status, and machine learning. All discovery cohort repertoires had been generated on a single sequencing platform. An early release covering around 630 HLA-typed donors comprised approximately 290 gigabases of sequencing data and some 79 million unique TCR sequences. Among the roughly 400 genotyped donors, more than 70% belonged to the genetic ancestry cluster associated with self-reported Caucasian donors. In an earlier analysis of several hundred of the donors, high-throughput TCR beta sequencing was used to judge whether each TCR beta V gene segment behaved as functional or pseudogenic. Both class I and class II loci were covered by HLA typing, at four-digit resolution. In a later genetic analysis, genome-wide SNP genotypes for 398 of the 666 donors were used, and that subset was treated as a discovery cohort.

The cohort was made up of under 800 healthy bone marrow donors. Cohort members were all nominally healthy when sampled, although unrecorded immune exposures were likely present. The donor tested CMV seropositive, placing the donor among the 290 or so seropositive members of the cohort. A peripheral blood sample was collected from each donor, and TCR beta sequencing was performed on peripheral blood mononuclear cells. Genomic DNA was extracted from the blood cell samples with the Qiagen DNeasy Blood Extraction Kit. Preparation of the library involved the immunoSEQ multiplex PCR assay. The multiplex PCR relied on a mix of 60 forward primers for TCR Vbeta segments and 13 reverse primers for TCR Jbeta segments. The CDR3 region of rearranged TCR beta genes was amplified from genomic DNA with a multiplex PCR assay. Amplified TCR beta libraries were sequenced as 87-base-pair reads on the Illumina HiSeq System. The study's own analysis went as follows. Across the roughly 600 repertoires, a later analysis counted 75 million to 90 million unique TCR beta chains, some 11 million of which were shared by at least two donors. A nearest-neighbor algorithm error-corrected the raw reads and collapsed the reads into unique sequences, merging closely related sequences to remove PCR and sequencing errors. V, D and J gene segments were assigned by aligning CDR3 sequences to IMGT reference sequences. For a sequence to be retained, a match of at least six nucleotides to both a V gene segment and a J gene segment was required. Rearrangements were classified as productive when the CDR3 lacked stop codons and remained in frame with V and J, and all other rearrangements were classified as non-productive. CDR3 was defined by IMGT convention, running from the second conserved V-encoded cysteine to the conserved J-encoded phenylalanine. In an earlier analysis of around 600 of the donors, sequences lacking an unambiguous match to a single V gene segment were excluded. In an earlier analysis of approximately 550 of the donors, V segments were called functional above 56.7% productive rearrangements and were called segregating when the between-donor standard deviation exceeded 5%. A statistical classification framework was built for diagnosing cytomegalovirus status from the catalog of TCR beta chain sequences. A later analysis assigned V and J genes by comparing TCR nucleotide sequences with IMGT/GENE-DB human TR gene sequences. Using the TCRdist pipeline, a later analysis assigned CDR3 sequences along with most-parsimonious VDJ recombination scenarios. In a later analysis, every TCR beta chain was defined by the combination of its CDR3 amino acid sequence and its V-gene family, and reads without a unique V-gene family were dropped. As a way to deal with suspected cross-contamination and a sequencing artifact, a later analysis dropped 450 to 600 nucleotide sequences that were highly shared and had low generation probability. In a later analysis, a clonal expansion index for each public chain was calculated from normalized within-repertoire ranks of inferred template counts. In a later analysis, generation probabilities were computed with a VDJ recombination model fitted to out-of-frame rearrangements, and the resulting probabilities were checked against IGoR. In a later analysis, TCR-TCR, TCR-HLA and TCR-CMV co-occurrence was scored with hypergeometric tests, and a repertoire-size bias correction was applied to TCR pairs. A later analysis estimated false discovery rates by permuting HLA or CMV assignments 20 times. In a later analysis, co-occurring TCRs were grouped using DBSCAN, with TCRdist sequence similarity added in when clustering inside HLA-allele-positive subsets. Repertoires with fewer than 30,000 or more than 120,000 public chains, plus five repertoires with anomalous nucleotide sharing, were excluded from co-occurrence clustering. TCRdb retrieved this table from immuneACCESS and kept in-frame rearrangements only. Not all clones are present; in checked studies, unresolved V genes account for under half, and no reason is known for the remainder. D and trimming come from the DNA, and the V and J calls and clone size come from that table. Within this sample are 240,000 or so clones, with around 80% of them counted one time only. The ten biggest clones cover approximately 5.3% of the sample.

General study outcomes and caveats: Roughly uniform sequencing depth across donors was assumed in presence/absence analyses, although this assumption may not hold. A later genetic analysis associated a missense DCLRE1C variant with V-gene and J-gene trimming of TCR beta chains, and an independent cohort replicated the association. HLA typing was unavailable for some donors at each locus, so association tests used only the typed subset. Over 15 rarely observed V segments, including chromosome 9 orphons, were excluded from the earlier analysis of about 610 of the donors because counts were too low. The sequencing pipeline was judged likely to have produced a cluster of highly shared sequence variants as a technical artifact. According to a later analysis, most CMV-associated TCR beta chains appeared to be HLA-restricted, and the HLA associations seemed to be driven largely by CMV exposure. A further reported finding was that TCR beta sequences accurately predicted the HLA-A and HLA-B alleles for most subjects in the first cohort. Correlated functional status among segregating V segments might reflect linkage disequilibrium, but an unknown experimental factor could not be ruled out. The authors suggested that the approach could potentially be extended to other disease states and immunological phenotypes. An earlier analysis of approximately 600 of the donors showed that most TCR beta V segments appeared in productive rearrangements either about 87% or about 30% of the time, which broadly matched IMGT annotations. In this cohort, only TCR beta chains were sequenced, and detectable features were limited by the absence of alpha or paired-chain data. In a later analysis, HLA-associated TCR beta chains were found to be more clonally expanded and to have lower generation probabilities than equally common non-associated chains. In a later analysis, TCR association rates were found to vary across HLA loci, with the most associated TCRs seen for DRB1 alleles and the fewest for HLA-C alleles. In vitro tests confirmed that three of the cytomegalovirus-associated TCR beta chains recognize cytomegalovirus antigens. In the study, about 150 TCR beta chains were listed as associated with cytomegalovirus. When HLA alleles, especially DR and DQ, strongly co-occurred, attributing TCR associations to individual alleles was difficult. The classifier was reported to diagnose cytomegalovirus status with high specificity and sensitivity in both the original and validation cohorts. The 87-base-pair reads could not distinguish some IMGT-functional V segments, including TRBV6-2 and TRBV6-3, so those segments were excluded. A later analysis reported that several top co-occurrence clusters appeared linked to parvovirus B19, influenza, CMV and Epstein-Barr virus. At a false discovery rate of 0.05, a later analysis linked 16,951 TCR beta sequences to specific HLA alleles. For the cohort, immune exposure information was limited to CMV serostatus. In a later genetic analysis, fewer N-insertions in productive TCRs were reported among donors in an Asian-associated ancestry cluster than the roughly 700-donor mean. Across donors, most TCR sequences were observed very rarely, whereas some public TCRs were present in many individuals.

What was sequenced was PBMCs. The chain is assembled from TRBV7-3 and TRBJ2-3; no confident D gene assignment can be made. This sequence originates from a woman in her thirties or forties in good health and CMV-seropositive. DNA sequence: TGTGCCAGCAGCTTAACCCAGGGCACAGATACGCAGTATTTT. It codes for CASSLTQGTDTQYF.